A selection of T cell receptor beta chains follows, all from one sample in a study of blood T cell repertoires in COVID-19. Here immunoSEQ multiplex PCR was the method, and the copy in TCRdb shows in-frame clones only, minus some. The data show about 350,000 clones, roughly nine tenths seen once. Material for sequencing was peripheral blood. These receptors were obtained from a woman between 55 and 75 years old with COVID-19, enrolled during active disease. Both conserved end residues are part of each CDR3. The D gene is left open where the match is weak. For some rows the clone size is stated as once, few or many, or as a class when expanded; others skip it.

length: 16
V: TRBV4-2
J: TRBJ1-2
D: TRBD1
size: -
CDR3: CASSGQGPKLNYGYTF
DNA: TGTGCCAGCAGCGGACAGGGCCCAAAATTGAACTATGGCTACACCTTC

length: 15
V: TRBV5-1
J: TRBJ1-1
D: TRBD1
size: -
CDR3: CASRKGQGAETEAFF
DNA: TGCGCCAGCAGGAAGGGGCAGGGGGCAGAGACTGAAGCTTTCTTT

length: 17
V: TRBV2
J: TRBJ1-2
D: TRBD1
size: -
CDR3: CASSGPIRDRGSYGYTF
DNA: TGTGCCAGCAGTGGCCCGATTCGGGACAGGGGATCCTATGGCTACACCTTC

length: 11
V: TRBV18
J: TRBJ2-1
D: -
size: -
CDR3: CASSPSNEQFF
DNA: TGTGCCAGCTCACCCAGCAATGAGCAGTTCTTC

length: 14
V: TRBV3-1/TRBV3-2
J: TRBJ1-2
D: TRBD1
size: few
CDR3: CASSQGQGYYGYTF
DNA: TGTGCCAGCAGCCAGGGACAGGGGTACTATGGCTACACCTTC

length: 14
V: TRBV28
J: TRBJ2-3
D: -
size: -
CDR3: CASCHGTPTDTQYF
DNA: TGTGCCAGCTGTCACGGGACTCCCACAGATACGCAGTATTTT

length: 15
V: TRBV7-3
J: TRBJ1-2
D: TRBD1
size: -
CDR3: CASSLNRQGVYGYTF
DNA: TGTGCCAGCAGCTTAAATCGACAGGGGGTATATGGCTACACCTTC

length: 15
V: TRBV5-6
J: TRBJ1-1
D: -
size: -
CDR3: CASSLGVTSGTEAFF
DNA: TGTGCCAGCAGCTTGGGCGTAACGTCTGGCACTGAAGCTTTCTTT

length: 14
V: TRBV11-2
J: TRBJ1-4
D: -
size: -
CDR3: CASSLSRVNEKLFF
DNA: TGTGCCAGCAGCTTAAGCAGGGTTAATGAAAAACTGTTTTTT

length: 17
V: TRBV19
J: TRBJ1-2
D: TRBD1
size: few
CDR3: CASSIKQGNNPNYGYTF
DNA: TGTGCCAGTAGTATAAAACAGGGGAATAATCCTAACTATGGCTACACCTTC

length: 13
V: TRBV5-1
J: TRBJ2-2
D: -
size: -
CDR3: CASSPFNTGELFF
DNA: TGCGCCAGCAGCCCCTTTAACACCGGGGAGCTGTTTTTT

length: 15
V: TRBV6-5
J: TRBJ1-3
D: TRBD1
size: -
CDR3: CASSKTGERGNTIYF
DNA: TGTGCCAGCAGTAAAACAGGGGAAAGAGGAAACACCATATATTTT

length: 15
V: TRBV6-5
J: TRBJ1-2
D: -
size: -
CDR3: CASSYSWQNLYGYTF
DNA: TGTGCCAGCAGTTACTCGTGGCAGAACCTCTATGGCTACACCTTC

length: 15
V: TRBV3-1/TRBV3-2
J: TRBJ1-3
D: -
size: once
CDR3: CASSHDLSSGNTIYF
DNA: TGTGCCAGCAGCCACGATTTGAGCTCTGGAAACACCATATATTTT

length: 16
V: TRBV2
J: TRBJ2-2
D: TRBD1
size: -
CDR3: CASRSRDRLNSGELFF
DNA: TGTGCCAGCCGATCCCGGGACAGACTTAACTCCGGGGAGCTGTTTTTT

length: 13
V: TRBV19
J: TRBJ1-3
D: -
size: -
CDR3: CASSQGRGNTIYF
DNA: TGTGCCAGTAGCCAGGGAAGAGGAAACACCATATATTTT

length: 13
V: TRBV24-1
J: TRBJ1-5
D: -
size: -
CDR3: CATSGLQGSAQHF
DNA: TGTGCCACCAGTGGCTTACAGGGTTCGGCCCAGCATTTT

length: 14
V: TRBV18
J: TRBJ2-7
D: -
size: -
CDR3: CASAGQGGPYEQYF
DNA: TGTGCCAGTGCAGGGCAGGGTGGCCCCTACGAGCAGTACTTC

length: 13
V: TRBV7-3
J: TRBJ1-2
D: -
size: -
CDR3: CASSSMAHAGYTF
DNA: TGTGCCAGCAGCTCGATGGCCCATGCAGGCTACACCTTC

length: 13
V: TRBV5-1
J: TRBJ1-6
D: -
size: once
CDR3: CASSLGQNSPLHF
DNA: TGCGCCAGCAGCTTGGGACAGAATTCACCCCTCCACTTT

length: 13
V: TRBV5-4
J: TRBJ2-7
D: TRBD2
size: -
CDR3: CASSLGGGNEQYF
DNA: TGTGCCAGCAGCTTAGGCGGGGGGAACGAGCAGTACTTC

length: 15
V: TRBV9
J: TRBJ2-2
D: TRBD2
size: -
CDR3: CASGPSGGLTGELFF
DNA: TGTGCCAGCGGCCCCTCGGGGGGGCTCACCGGGGAGCTGTTTTTT

length: 13
V: TRBV9
J: TRBJ1-2
D: -
size: once
CDR3: CASSVGTDYGYTF
DNA: TGTGCCAGCAGCGTAGGTACGGACTATGGCTACACCTTC

length: 13
V: TRBV25-1
J: TRBJ2-7
D: -
size: -
CDR3: CASRGARFGEQYF
DNA: TGTGCCAGCAGGGGGGCGAGGTTCGGCGAGCAGTACTTC

length: 15
V: TRBV7-2
J: TRBJ2-7
D: TRBD1
size: -
CDR3: CASSPRQGTSPEQYF
DNA: TGTGCCAGCAGCCCTCGACAGGGAACCTCTCCCGAGCAGTACTTC

length: 15
V: TRBV7-3
J: TRBJ1-4
D: TRBD1
size: -
CDR3: CASSAYRGPDEKLFF
DNA: TGTGCCAGCAGCGCCTACAGGGGGCCGGATGAAAAACTGTTTTTT

length: 15
V: TRBV28
J: TRBJ1-1
D: -
size: -
CDR3: CASSVGGNMNTEAFF
DNA: TGTGCCAGCTCGGTCGGGGGGAACATGAACACTGAAGCTTTCTTT

length: 14
V: TRBV6-6
J: TRBJ2-7
D: -
size: -
CDR3: CASSHRERWYEQYF
DNA: TGTGCCAGCAGTCACAGGGAACGATGGTACGAGCAGTACTTC

length: 14
V: TRBV19
J: TRBJ1-4
D: -
size: -
CDR3: CASSIAELREKLFF
DNA: TGTGCCAGTAGTATCGCCGAACTGCGAGAAAAACTGTTTTTT

length: 14
V: TRBV3-1/TRBV3-2
J: TRBJ2-4
D: TRBD2
size: once
CDR3: CASSQDVAGGVQYF
DNA: TGTGCCAGCAGCCAAGATGTAGCGGGGGGCGTTCAGTACTTC

length: 16
V: TRBV7-9
J: TRBJ2-1
D: -
size: -
CDR3: CASSSGSGITYNEQFF
DNA: TGTGCCAGCAGCTCAGGCTCTGGAATTACCTACAATGAGCAGTTCTTC

length: 17
V: TRBV27
J: TRBJ1-3
D: TRBD1
size: -
CDR3: CASSARPRDSSGNTIYF
DNA: TGTGCCAGCAGTGCACGACCCAGGGACAGCTCTGGAAACACCATATATTTT

length: 13
V: TRBV6-2/TRBV6-3
J: TRBJ2-7
D: -
size: -
CDR3: CASSAHRTDEQYF
DNA: TGTGCCAGCAGCGCTCATCGGACAGATGAGCAGTACTTC